A selection of T cell receptor beta chains follows, all from one sample in a study of T-cell reconstitution after alpha-beta-depleted transplantation in children. In TCRdb, the PCR reads were re-called with MiXCR into one record per CDR3 protein. The table lists 350,000 to 400,000 distinct CDR3 sequences, about a fifth of them singletons. The input for sequencing was PBMCs from the stem cell graft donor, taken from the stem cell graft. The receptors here all came from a human donor who donated a stem cell graft to a child with acute myeloid leukemia. Each CDR3 is given with its conserved first and last residue.

v_gene,j_gene,CDR3aa
TRBV9,TRBJ2-5,CASSATSAPMETQYF
TRBV6-5,TRBJ2-3,CASSYSGDTDTQYF
TRBV5-5,TRBJ2-6,CASSLFWQGVGGANVLTF
TRBV4-1,TRBJ2-4,CASSQQLAIFKNIQYF
TRBV6-1,TRBJ2-1,CASSHTGTSSNEQFF
TRBV4-1,TRBJ2-2,CASSPHSGRLEAGELFF
TRBV12-3/TRBV12-4,TRBJ2-1,CASSLNPTTPYNEQFF
TRBV5-8,TRBJ1-5,CASSSDGAGQPQHF
TRBV29-1,TRBJ1-5,CSFTGGHNQPQHF
TRBV20-1,TRBJ2-3,CSAEGTRPAPKGGDTQYF
TRBV12-3/TRBV12-4,TRBJ2-2,CASSPLIGIRAGELFF
TRBV7-3,TRBJ2-1,CASSIGTAPYNEQFF
TRBV15,TRBJ1-3,CATSRATTGSGNTIYF
TRBV12-3/TRBV12-4,TRBJ2-1,CASKGTGPSSGIPYNEQFF
TRBV12-5,TRBJ2-1,CASALSGRGDEQFF
TRBV12-3/TRBV12-4,TRBJ2-5,CASSDRGEETQYF
TRBV20-1,TRBJ1-1,CSAPPTGKLTEAFF
TRBV29-1,TRBJ1-1,CSVPSGAWTEAFF
TRBV20-1,TRBJ2-1,CSAREGPSYNEQFF
TRBV7-9,TRBJ2-1,CASSLGASGRGNEQFF
TRBV20-1,TRBJ2-1,CSATIAAAYNEQFF
TRBV29-1,TRBJ2-3,CSVEGLNTDTQYF
TRBV3-1,TRBJ2-1,CASSPSGRKDNEQFF
TRBV6-1,TRBJ2-3,CASMPKREYIWTDTQYF
TRBV7-6,TRBJ2-1,CASSSTSGMTDNEQFF
TRBV27,TRBJ2-1,CASRTGTGTTREQFF
TRBV29-1,TRBJ1-2,CSVEAGDNYGYTF
TRBV20-1,TRBJ1-1,CSARDLLAGVNTEAFF
TRBV28,TRBJ1-2,CASSFGSGRNVYGYTF
TRBV11-2,TRBJ2-7,CASSLRTGMGLLSYEQYF
TRBV20-1,TRBJ1-6,CSAYRDRVRNNSPLHF
TRBV7-2,TRBJ2-3,CASSPFTRADTQYF
TRBV12-3/TRBV12-4,TRBJ1-3,CASSPTDSGNTIYF
TRBV12-3/TRBV12-4,TRBJ2-1,CASRLTSGRYNEQFF
TRBV12-5,TRBJ2-1,CASGLIMTGNSYNEQFF
TRBV6-5,TRBJ2-3,CASSYTDWDPTSVQYF
TRBV7-2,TRBJ1-5,CASSREGGNQPQHF
TRBV6-1,TRBJ2-3,CASSTFEATDTQYF
TRBV20-1,TRBJ2-7,CSARDLRGYEQYF
TRBV28,TRBJ2-1,CASSSTPRVRFF
TRBV29-1,TRBJ1-1,CSVGDTGMTEAFF
TRBV28,TRBJ2-1,CASSWPPPGNEQFF
TRBV20-1,TRBJ2-5,CSARAGLAQETQYF